This is a list of T cell receptor beta chains from one sample in a study of blood T cells in healthy people across ages. TCRdb recomputed calls from the 5' RACE reads with MiXCR, one row per CDR3 protein. The sample holds roughly 1.6 million distinct CDR3 sequences, about 31% seen once. The material sequenced was blood. The receptors were sampled from a woman in her twenties or thirties in good health. The CDR3 runs from the conserved cysteine through the conserved F or W. D genes are given only for firm matches. Expanded clones are given a class, and other clones once, few, many or no size at all.

TGCGCCAGCAGGGACAGTCTAGCCAAAAACATTCAGTACTTC,CASRDSLAKNIQYF,NA,TRBJ2-4,TRBV10-2,few
TGTGTCAGCGGGACTAGCGGGAGCCAGGGCACAGATACGCAGTATTTT,CVSGTSGSQGTDTQYF,TRBD2,TRBJ2-3,TRBV2,NA
TGCAGCGAGAAACACCGGGACAGGGCTGAAGCTTTCTTT,CSEKHRDRAEAFF,TRBD1,TRBJ1-1,TRBV29-1,NA
TGCGCCAGCAGATATGAAACCGGGACCCTAAGCAGGGGCTACACCTTC,CASRYETGTLSRGYTF,NA,TRBJ1-2,TRBV5-1,once
TGTGCCAGCAGCCCCGACGGTTGGGAGACCCAGTACTTC,CASSPDGWETQYF,NA,TRBJ2-5,TRBV9,few
TGCGCCAGCAGCCCCCTCGTACCGGGACTCTGGGCCTGCGGAGAGACCCAGTACTTC,CASSPLVPGLWACGETQYF,NA,TRBJ2-5,TRBV4-1,NA
TGCAGCGTTGAAGGGACTAGCAGGCCAAGGGCCTACGAGCAGTACTTC,CSVEGTSRPRAYEQYF,TRBD2,TRBJ2-7,TRBV29-1,NA
TGTGCCAGCATGGAGGCAGGAAGCAGGGTCACCTTC,CASMEAGSRVTF,NA,TRBJ1-2,TRBV6-2/TRBV6-3,few
TGTGCCAGCAGCCCCGGGGGTAGCGGGGGGGCCCTTGCCACAGATACGCAGTATTTT,CASSPGGSGGALATDTQYF,TRBD2,TRBJ2-3,TRBV7-6,few
TGTGCCAGCAGCGTCGGGACAGATCAGCCCCAGCATTTT,CASSVGTDQPQHF,TRBD1,TRBJ1-5,TRBV9,NA
TGTGCCAGCAGCCAAGATCGAGGGACAGGGCGGAACACTGAAGCTTTCTTT,CASSQDRGTGRNTEAFF,TRBD1,TRBJ1-1,TRBV14,few
TGCAGTGCTACCTCGAGCGGGAGAGTTTCTAGCACAGATACGCAGTATTTT,CSATSSGRVSSTDTQYF,TRBD2,TRBJ2-3,TRBV20-1,many
TGCGCCAGCAGCCAAGAGGAGGGATGGGAAAAACTGTTTTTT,CASSQEEGWEKLFF,NA,TRBJ1-4,TRBV4-1,few
TGTGCCACCGCGACTAGCGGGGAGTACACAGATACGCGGTATTTT,CATATSGEYTDTRYF,TRBD2,TRBJ2-3,TRBV27,NA
TGCAGTGCTAGATACGTGGATACGCAGTATTTT,CSARYVDTQYF,NA,TRBJ2-3,TRBV20-1,NA
TGCAGTGCCCGACTAATTGAGATGCGGGGAACCTACGAGCAGTACTTC,CSARLIEMRGTYEQYF,NA,TRBJ2-7,TRBV20-1,NA
TGTGCCAGCAGCATAGCGGGGGGGAGCGAATACGAGCAGTACTTC,CASSIAGGSEYEQYF,TRBD2,TRBJ2-7,TRBV6-1,NA
TGTGCCAGCAGCTTAGATCGGACTAGCTCCTACAATGAGCAGTTCTTC,CASSLDRTSSYNEQFF,TRBD2,TRBJ2-1,TRBV11-2,NA
TGTGCCAGCAGCGAGGAAGGATGGAATGAGCAGTTCTTC,CASSEEGWNEQFF,NA,TRBJ2-1,TRBV9,many
TGCAGTGCTCACAGGGGAAGCAATCAGCCCCAGCATTTT,CSAHRGSNQPQHF,TRBD1,TRBJ1-5,TRBV20-1,few
TGTGCCAGCAGTTTCACACGGGACAGGGTGGAGGAGACCCAGTACTTC,CASSFTRDRVEETQYF,TRBD1,TRBJ2-5,TRBV13,many
TGCAGTGCTACTCCGGGTAATGAGCAGTTCTTC,CSATPGNEQFF,NA,TRBJ2-1,TRBV20-1,few
TGCGCCAGCAGCAGATTTACTGGATACAATGAGCAGTTCTTC,CASSRFTGYNEQFF,NA,TRBJ2-1,TRBV4-1,NA
TGCGCCAGCAGCCAAGGACTAGCGGGAGTCGACAATGAGCAGTTCTTC,CASSQGLAGVDNEQFF,TRBD2,TRBJ2-1,TRBV4-1,few
TGTGCCTGGAGCGAACCGGGACAGGGGATCACTGAAGCTTTCTTT,CAWSEPGQGITEAFF,TRBD1,TRBJ1-1,TRBV30,NA
TGTGCCAGCACCTCCCCGGACAGGGGGTTTTACGAGCAGTACTTC,CASTSPDRGFYEQYF,TRBD1,TRBJ2-7,TRBV28,NA
TGCGCCAGCAGCCAGCCCCGTTGGGAGCAGTTCTTC,CASSQPRWEQFF,NA,TRBJ2-1,TRBV4-1,many
TGTGCCATCAGCAAGGGACTAGCGGGAGACAATGAGCAGTTCTTC,CAISKGLAGDNEQFF,TRBD2,TRBJ2-1,TRBV10-3,few
TGCAACGTTCTCAGGGACGAGACTGAAGCTTTCTTT,CNVLRDETEAFF,NA,TRBJ1-1,TRBV29-1,NA
TGCAGCGTCGACCTCTCCGGGACCCCGGACGGCTACACCTTC,CSVDLSGTPDGYTF,NA,TRBJ1-2,TRBV29-1,few
TGTGCCAGCAGCCATCGAGGGGGCCCAGATACGCAGTATTTT,CASSHRGGPDTQYF,TRBD1,TRBJ2-3,TRBV11-3,once
TGTGCCAGCAGCCCACCTGGGACAGGCACTTTGGGGATGAACACTGAAGCTTTCTTT,CASSPPGTGTLGMNTEAFF,TRBD1,TRBJ1-1,TRBV7-6,few
TGTGCCAGCAGAGACACCTCTAGCGGCGAGCAGTACTTC,CASRDTSSGEQYF,TRBD2,TRBJ2-7,TRBV2,NA
TGTGCCAGCAGCTCACTTTTAGGCAATCAGCCCCAGCATTTT,CASSSLLGNQPQHF,NA,TRBJ1-5,TRBV6-1,NA
TGTGCCAGCAGCGTAGTCACGGCATCCGAGCAGTACTTC,CASSVVTASEQYF,NA,TRBJ2-7,TRBV9,few
TGTGCCAGCTCACCAGGGGCCCTGGGGCAGCCCCAGCATTTT,CASSPGALGQPQHF,NA,TRBJ1-5,TRBV18,NA
TGTGCCAGCAGCGTCCGGTACGGGCTAGCGGGAGGAACAGATACGCAGTATTTT,CASSVRYGLAGGTDTQYF,TRBD2,TRBJ2-3,TRBV7-6,NA
TGTGCCAGCAGAAACTCCGGGATCCCTGGGGATACGCAGTATTTT,CASRNSGIPGDTQYF,NA,TRBJ2-3,TRBV6-2/TRBV6-3,NA
TGTGCCAGCAGCTTAGGACCTACCAATGGCTACACCTTC,CASSLGPTNGYTF,NA,TRBJ1-2,TRBV11-2,few
TGTGCCAGCAGCAAATCTGGGACTAGCGGGAGGGCCGTCATCAATGAGCAGTTCTTC,CASSKSGTSGRAVINEQFF,TRBD2,TRBJ2-1,TRBV4-2,NA
TGTGCCAGCAGCTTAATTCCGGGTTCGGAACATTCCTACGGGCAGTACTTC,CASSLIPGSEHSYGQYF,NA,TRBJ2-7,TRBV7-2,few
TGTGCCAGCAGTTCGCCGGTTGGGGTTATCACCTACGAGCAGTACTTC,CASSSPVGVITYEQYF,NA,TRBJ2-7,TRBV6-1,few
TGTGCCAGCAGTTGGAACAGGTTGGTTGTTCAGCCCCAGCATTTT,CASSWNRLVVQPQHF,NA,TRBJ1-5,TRBV28,NA
TGTGCCAGCAGCCAAGACGCACTAGCGGGAGGGCCCAGTGAGCAGTTCTTC,CASSQDALAGGPSEQFF,TRBD2,TRBJ2-1,TRBV3-1,NA
TGCGCCAGCAGCTTGGTGGCCGTGGGGGACAGGGGCCGAGATGAGCAGTTCTTC,CASSLVAVGDRGRDEQFF,TRBD1,TRBJ2-1,TRBV5-1,few
TGTGCCAGCAGCTCCCGACCGAACCCCTACAATGAGCAGTTCTTC,CASSSRPNPYNEQFF,NA,TRBJ2-1,TRBV11-2,NA
TGTGCCAGCAGTTACTCTAGCGGGAGTGCCTACAATGAGCAGTTCTTC,CASSYSSGSAYNEQFF,TRBD2,TRBJ2-1,TRBV6-5,NA
TGTGCCAGCAGTGCGGTGGAGACCCAGTACTTC,CASSAVETQYF,NA,TRBJ2-5,TRBV2,NA
TGCAGTGCTAGACGACAGGGGGTCTATGGCTACACCTTC,CSARRQGVYGYTF,TRBD1,TRBJ1-2,TRBV20-1,few
TGTGCCAGCAGCGGACTCGACAGCTCCTCATACAATGAGCAGTTCTTC,CASSGLDSSSYNEQFF,NA,TRBJ2-1,TRBV5-6,NA
TGTGCCAGCAGCCAAGGACATACTAACTATGGCTACACCTTC,CASSQGHTNYGYTF,NA,TRBJ1-2,TRBV3-1,few